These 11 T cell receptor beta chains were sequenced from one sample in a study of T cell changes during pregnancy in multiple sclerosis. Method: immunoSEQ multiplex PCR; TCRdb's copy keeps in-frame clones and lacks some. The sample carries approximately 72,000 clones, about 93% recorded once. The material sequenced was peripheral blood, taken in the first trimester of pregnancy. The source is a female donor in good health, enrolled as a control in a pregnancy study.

CDR3 protein: CASSAAPRGTQYF. Here the CDR3 DNA reads TGTGCCAGCAGTGCGGCTCCCCGCGGGACCCAGTACTTC. This sequence joins TRBV2 and TRBJ2-5; D gene unclear. This CDR3 contains 13 residues. Germline V gene sequence: CDR1 SNHLY, CDR2 FYNNEI. V was cut by 4 bases and J by 7 bases, with 13 bases left in between.

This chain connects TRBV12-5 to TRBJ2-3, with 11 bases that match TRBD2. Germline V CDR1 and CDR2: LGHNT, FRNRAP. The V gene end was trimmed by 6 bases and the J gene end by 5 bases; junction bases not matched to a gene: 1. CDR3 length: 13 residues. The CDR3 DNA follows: TGTGCTAGTGGACTAGCGGGAGTAGATACGCAGTATTTT. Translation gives CASGLAGVDTQYF.

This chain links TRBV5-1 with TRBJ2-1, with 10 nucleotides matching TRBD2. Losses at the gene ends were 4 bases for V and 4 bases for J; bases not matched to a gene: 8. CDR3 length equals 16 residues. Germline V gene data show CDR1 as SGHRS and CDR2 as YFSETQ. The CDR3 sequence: CASSPFFSGRYNEQFF. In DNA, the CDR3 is TGCGCCAGCAGCCCGTTTTTTAGCGGGAGGTACAATGAGCAGTTCTTC.

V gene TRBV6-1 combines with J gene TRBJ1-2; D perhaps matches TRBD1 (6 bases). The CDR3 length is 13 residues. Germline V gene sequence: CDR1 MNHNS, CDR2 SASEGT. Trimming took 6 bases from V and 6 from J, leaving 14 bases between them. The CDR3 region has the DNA TGTGCCAGCAGAAAAAGGGGGGGAAATGGCTACACCTTC. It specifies CASRKRGGNGYTF.

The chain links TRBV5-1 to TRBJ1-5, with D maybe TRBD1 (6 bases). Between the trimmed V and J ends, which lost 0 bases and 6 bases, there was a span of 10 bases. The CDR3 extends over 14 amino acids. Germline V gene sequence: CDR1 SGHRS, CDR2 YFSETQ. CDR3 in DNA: TGCGCCAGCAGCTTGGAGGGGGGGAGTCAGCCCCAGCATTTT. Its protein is CASSLEGGSQPQHF.

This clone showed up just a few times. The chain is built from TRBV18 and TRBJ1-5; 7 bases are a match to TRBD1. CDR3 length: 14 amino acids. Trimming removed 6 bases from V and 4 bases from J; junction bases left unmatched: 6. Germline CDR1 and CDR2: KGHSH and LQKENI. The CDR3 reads CASSPGQINQPQHF. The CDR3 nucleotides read TGTGCCAGCTCTCCGGGACAGATAAATCAGCCCCAGCATTTT.

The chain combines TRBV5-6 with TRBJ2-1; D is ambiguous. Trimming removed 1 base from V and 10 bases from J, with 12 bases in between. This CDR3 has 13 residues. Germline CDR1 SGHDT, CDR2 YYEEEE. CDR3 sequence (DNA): TGTGCCAGCAGCTTGTTAGGTGGCGGAGAGCAGTTCTTC. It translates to CASSLLGGGEQFF.

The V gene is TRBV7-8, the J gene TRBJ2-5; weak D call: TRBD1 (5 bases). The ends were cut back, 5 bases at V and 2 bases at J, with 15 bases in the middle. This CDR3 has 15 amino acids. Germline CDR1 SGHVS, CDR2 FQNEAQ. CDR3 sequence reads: CASSPYYQGQETQYF. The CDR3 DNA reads TGTGCCAGCAGCCCCTATTACCAGGGACAAGAGACCCAGTACTTC. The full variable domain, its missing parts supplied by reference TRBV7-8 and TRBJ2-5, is GAGVSQSPRYKVAKRGQDVALRCDPISGHVSLFWYQQALGQGPEFLTYFQNEAQLDKSGLPSDRFFAERPEGSVSTLKIQRTQQEDSAVYLCASSPYYQGQETQYFGPGTRLLVL.

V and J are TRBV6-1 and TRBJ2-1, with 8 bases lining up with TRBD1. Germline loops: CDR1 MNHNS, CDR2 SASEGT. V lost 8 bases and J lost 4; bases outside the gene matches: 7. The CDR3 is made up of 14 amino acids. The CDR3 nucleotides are TGTGCCAGCGCCAAGCAGGGGGCTTACAATGAGCAGTTCTTC. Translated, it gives CASAKQGAYNEQFF.

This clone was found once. CDR3 coding DNA: TGTGCCAGCAGTGATTCAGGGGTACACGAGCAGTACTTC. Translated: CASSDSGVHEQYF. The chain joins TRBV2 to TRBJ2-7, with D possibly matching TRBD1 (6 bases). V was cut by 3 bases and J by 5 bases, with 11 bases left in between. Germline V gene sequence: CDR1 SNHLY, CDR2 FYNNEI. The CDR3 has 13 residues.

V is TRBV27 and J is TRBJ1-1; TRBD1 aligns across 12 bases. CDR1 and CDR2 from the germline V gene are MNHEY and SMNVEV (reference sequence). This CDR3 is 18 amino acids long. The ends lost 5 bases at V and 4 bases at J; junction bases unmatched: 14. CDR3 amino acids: CASSPFGTGGGCCTEAFF. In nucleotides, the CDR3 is TGTGCCAGCAGTCCATTTGGGACAGGGGGCGGATGTTGCACTGAAGCTTTCTTT.